These T cell receptor beta chains were read from a single sample in a study of shared clonotypes between healthy human individuals. The data were produced by immunoSEQ multiplex PCR, yet TCRdb's version contains in-frame clones alone and is incomplete. Of 550,000 to 600,000 clones listed, around 81% are singletons. The sample taken for sequencing was PBMCs. The receptors stem from a woman aged 40 to 50 in good health. Some clones in this sample may be carry-over from other donors' samples. The CDR3 runs from the conserved cysteine through the conserved F or W. D genes are given only for firm matches. The size of a clone is reported for some rows only, either as once, few or many, or as a class for expanded clones.

v_gene	d_gene	j_gene	abundance	CDR3nt	CDR3aa
TRBV13	TRBD1	TRBJ1-1	-	TGTGCCAGTACCCAGGGGGCCGGGACTGAAGCTTTCTTT	CASTQGAGTEAFF
TRBV6-1	TRBD1	TRBJ2-7	-	TGTGCCAGCAGAGGGGGACAGCTTTACGAGCAGTACTTC	CASRGGQLYEQYF
TRBV6-5	-	TRBJ1-1	-	TGTGCCAGCAGTTCCCAGGGCGGGACTGAAGCTTTCTTT	CASSSQGGTEAFF
TRBV10-1	TRBD2	TRBJ2-1	few	TGCGCCAGCAGCCGACTAGCGGGAGGATACAATGAGCAGTTCTTC	CASSRLAGGYNEQFF
TRBV30	-	TRBJ2-2	-	TGTGCCTGGAGTGTACCTAGGAGGGGAAGCGGGGAGCTGTTTTTT	CAWSVPRRGSGELFF
TRBV5-1	TRBD1	TRBJ2-2	-	TGCGCCAGCAGCTTGGGACGACAGGGGGCTAGGACCGGGGAGCTGTTTTTT	CASSLGRQGARTGELFF
TRBV11-3	-	TRBJ1-5	-	TGTGCCAGCAGCCGGGACACAAATCAGCCCCAGCATTTT	CASSRDTNQPQHF
TRBV7-3	TRBD1	TRBJ2-2	-	TGTGCCAGCAGCCCAAGGACAGGGTTAGGTACCGGGGAGCTGTTTTTT	CASSPRTGLGTGELFF
TRBV6-6	TRBD2	TRBJ2-1	-	TGTGCCAGCAGTTCGGGACTAGCTTCTGAGCAGTTCTTC	CASSSGLASEQFF
TRBV19	TRBD1	TRBJ1-1	-	TGTGCCAGTCAGACAGGGGGAGCCACTGAAGCTTTCTTT	CASQTGGATEAFF
TRBV6-1	TRBD1	TRBJ2-2	-	TGTGCCAGCAGGTTGAGGGGGCTGAACACCGGGGAGCTGTTTTTT	CASRLRGLNTGELFF
TRBV29-1	-	TRBJ2-5	-	TGCAGCGTTGGGATAGCGAGGGAGACCCAGTACTTC	CSVGIARETQYF
TRBV6-5	-	TRBJ2-5	-	TGTGCCAGCAGTTACCGAGCGCGGGAACTACAAGAGACCCAGTACTTC	CASSYRARELQETQYF
TRBV11-2	TRBD1	TRBJ2-7	-	TGTGCCAGCAGCGACCGGGGAGCGGGACAGGGTTATCTGTACGAGCAGTACTTC	CASSDRGAGQGYLYEQYF
TRBV5-4	TRBD2	TRBJ2-1	-	TGTGCCAGCAGCTTGAAAACTAGCGGGAGAGGTGAGCAGTTCTTC	CASSLKTSGRGEQFF
TRBV28	TRBD1	TRBJ2-7	-	TGTGCCAGCAGCAGCACCGGGACAGGGACATACGAGCAGTACTTC	CASSSTGTGTYEQYF
TRBV29-1	-	TRBJ2-1	-	TGCAGCGCCGCGTTGAGCTCCTACAATGAGCAGTTCTTC	CSAALSSYNEQFF
TRBV4-1	-	TRBJ2-1	-	TGCGCCAGCAGCCAAGTAGGGGCTTACAATGAGCAGTTCTTC	CASSQVGAYNEQFF
TRBV27	-	TRBJ2-5	-	TGTGCCAGCAGTTTGGGGAGCGGATCCAGTTACTCAAGAGGGACCCAGTACTTC	CASSLGSGSSYSRGTQYF
TRBV29-1	TRBD2	TRBJ2-5	-	TGCAGCGTACCAACTGGGACAGAAAGACTAGCGGGAGGGGAGACCCAGTACTTC	CSVPTGTERLAGGETQYF
TRBV2	TRBD1	TRBJ1-1	-	TGTGCCAGTGGACAGGTTGGCGCTGAAGCTTTCTTT	CASGQVGAEAFF
TRBV28	-	TRBJ1-1	-	TGTGCCAGCAGTTCCACGACAGGAAGAGTTATAGCTTTCTTT	CASSSTTGRVIAFF
TRBV5-1	TRBD2	TRBJ2-1	many	TGCGCCAGCAGCTTGGAGGCTAGCGGGAGCTCCTACAATGAGCAGTTCTTC	CASSLEASGSSYNEQFF
TRBV6-4	-	TRBJ2-3	-	TGTGCCAGCAGTGAGGGGAACGCCCACACAGATACGCAGTATTTT	CASSEGNAHTDTQYF
TRBV18	-	TRBJ1-1	few	TGTGCCAGCTCACCGGAGGTACGGGTCAACACTGAAGCTTTCTTT	CASSPEVRVNTEAFF
TRBV7-9	TRBD2	TRBJ2-1	-	TGTGCCAGCAGTGGAACTAGCGGGCCCCGGAGCTCCTACAATGAGCAGTTCTTC	CASSGTSGPRSSYNEQFF
TRBV20-1	TRBD1	TRBJ1-2	-	TGCAGTGCTTCACAGGGGAATGGCTACACCTTC	CSASQGNGYTF
TRBV28	-	TRBJ2-7	-	TGTGCCAGCAGTTCTCCTGGCGGATACTCCTACGAGCAGTACTTC	CASSSPGGYSYEQYF
TRBV10-3	-	TRBJ1-2	-	TGTGCCATCACCGCCGGTACAGATGGCTACACCTTC	CAITAGTDGYTF
TRBV7-2	-	TRBJ2-5	-	TGTGCCACTCGAAGGTCCTCCTCTTCCCAAGAGACCCAGTACTTC	CATRRSSSSQETQYF
TRBV7-9	-	TRBJ1-1	few	TGTGCCAGCAGCTTATTGGGCGCGAGTGAAGCTTTCTTT	CASSLLGASEAFF
TRBV14	-	TRBJ1-4	-	TGTGCCAGCAGCCAAGAGGAAGGGGCGCTGAATGAAAAACTGTTTTTT	CASSQEEGALNEKLFF
TRBV6-1	TRBD2	TRBJ2-7	-	TGTGCCAGCAGTGAAGACGGGGGGGCAACCTACGAGCAGTACTTC	CASSEDGGATYEQYF
TRBV30	TRBD2	TRBJ2-1	-	TGTGCCTGGGGTCACAGCGGGAGGGACTACAATGAGCAGTTCTTC	CAWGHSGRDYNEQFF
TRBV7-9	-	TRBJ2-7	-	TGTGCCAGCAGCTTTCACCACGAGCAGTACTTC	CASSFHHEQYF
TRBV30	TRBD1	TRBJ2-7	once	TGTGCCTGGAGTACAGGGGGAATAACCTACGAGCAGTACTTC	CAWSTGGITYEQYF
TRBV6-1	TRBD2	TRBJ2-5	few	TGTGCCAGCAGTGGTGTAAAGGCTAGCGGGAGTATTAAGCAGTACTTC	CASSGVKASGSIKQYF
TRBV7-2	-	TRBJ2-5	-	TGTGCCAGCAGCTCGAGTGGGTCCGGTTGGGGGACCCAGTACTTC	CASSSSGSGWGTQYF
TRBV21-1	-	TRBJ2-7	-	TGTGCCAGCAGCAAAAGAAAGGGTTACCACGAGCAGTACTTC	CASSKRKGYHEQYF
TRBV10-3	TRBD1	TRBJ1-1	-	TGTGCCATCAGCGGGACAGGGCGTTTGAACACTGAAGCTTTCTTT	CAISGTGRLNTEAFF